One and the same sample provided the 20 T cell receptor beta chains below, sequenced in a study of technical replicates of blood from a handful of donors. Clones were sequenced by immunoSEQ multiplex PCR, and TCRdb holds only the in-frame ones, with some missing. The sample holds roughly 60,000 clones, 70% to 90% seen once. Specimen: PBMCs. The source of these receptors is a human donor in good health. Some clones in this sample may be carry-over from other donors' samples.

The chain recombines TRBV6-5 with TRBJ2-5; D perhaps matches TRBD1 (5 bases). The J call is in doubt because the DNA end fits TRBJ2-7 better. Germline V gives CDR1 MNHEY, CDR2 SVGAGI. The CDR3 has 14 residues. The CDR3 sequence is CASSVRQTSYEQYF. The DNA of the CDR3 is TGTGCCAGCAGCGTAAGACAGACTTCCTACGAGCAGTACTTC.

The chain has TRBV15 and TRBJ2-7; possibly TRBD2 for D (5 bases). The germline V gene encodes CDR1 LNHNV and CDR2 YYDKDF (reference sequence). The CDR3 totals 18 residues. With 4 bases removed from V and 4 bases from J, the gap between germline ends came to 26 bases. As DNA, the CDR3 is TGTGCCACCAGCATGGACTCCCCGGGTATAGGTGTAAAATACGAGCAGTACTTC. It translates to CATSMDSPGIGVKYEQYF.

The gene calls are TRBV5-1 and TRBJ1-6; TRBD1 matches 7 bases. CDR1 is SGHRS and CDR2 is YFSETQ in the germline V gene. The CDR3 has 14 amino acids. The trim removed 4 bases at V and 8 bases at J, leaving 6 bases unmatched. As DNA, the CDR3 is TGCGCCAGCAGCCAGGACAGGTGGGATTCACCCCTCCACTTT. Its translation: CASSQDRWDSPLHF.

The gene calls are TRBV19 and TRBJ2-3, with 8 bases that match TRBD2. The CDR3 totals 15 residues. CDR1 is LNHDA and CDR2 is SQIVND in the germline V gene (reference sequence). The J segment lost 4 bases and the V segment lost 3 bases, leaving 6 bases of the junction unmatched. Written as DNA, the CDR3 is TGTGCCAGTAGTATCGCGGGGGGAGGACCAGATACGCAGTATTTT. It translates to CASSIAGGGPDTQYF.

The V call is TRBV5-4, the J call TRBJ1-2; TRBD1 aligns across 7 bases. The germline CDR1 and CDR2 sequences are SGHNT and YYREEE (reference sequence). J gave up 4 bases and V 5 bases, and 11 bases lay outside the gene matches. CDR3 size: 15 residues. The CDR3, as DNA: TGTGCCAGCAGGGGATCGACAGGGTCTCGCTATGGCTACACCTTC. Its translation: CASRGSTGSRYGYTF.

The rearrangement joins TRBV6-6 to TRBJ1-2; D remains unclear. This CDR3 spans 14 amino acids. V lost 4 bases, J lost 1 base, and 10 bases lay in between. Germline CDR1 and CDR2: MNHNY and SVGAGI (reference sequence). The CDR3 sequence is CASSSARVNYGYTF. The DNA of the CDR3 is TGTGCCAGCAGTTCAGCGAGAGTTAACTATGGCTACACCTTC.

The chain is built from TRBV2 and TRBJ2-5; no clear D. The CDR3 covers 16 residues. Deletions cut 8 bases from V and 3 bases from J, with 22 bases between. Germline V CDR1 and CDR2: SNHLY, FYNNEI. The CDR3 is CASGLRLVKYKETQYF. CDR3 coding DNA: TGTGCCAGCGGTCTTCGATTAGTAAAATATAAAGAGACCCAGTACTTC.

CDR3 nucleotides: TGTGCCAGCAGTTTATCACTAGCGGGAGGCTCCTACGAGCAGTACTTC. Protein: CASSLSLAGGSYEQYF. The V gene is TRBV27, the J gene TRBJ2-7; 12 bases match TRBD2. V trimming: 0 bases; J trimming: 0 bases; junction bases outside the gene matches: 0. The CDR3 sequence is 16 residues long. CDR1 and CDR2 (germline): MNHEY, SMNVEV (reference sequence).

This sequence joins TRBV2 and TRBJ2-7, with D perhaps matching TRBD1 (6 bases). The CDR3 runs 12 residues. Trimming cost V 3 bases and J 7 bases, with 10 bases left between them. Per germline, CDR1 SNHLY and CDR2 FYNNEI. CDR3 nucleotides: TGTGCCAGCAGTGAGCAGGGGCAGGAGCAGTACTTC. Its protein product is CASSEQGQEQYF.

This chain joins TRBV18 and TRBJ1-3; 7 nucleotides line up with TRBD1. Trimming removed 6 bases from V and 0 bases from J; junction bases left unmatched: 8. Germline assignment: CDR1 KGHSH and CDR2 LQKENI. CDR3 length: 16 amino acids. CDR3 DNA sequence: TGTGCCAGCTCGTTGGGACAGATCCACTCTGGAAACACCATATATTTT. Its translation: CASSLGQIHSGNTIYF.

The rearrangement uses TRBV7-9 and TRBJ2-7, with 8 bases matching TRBD2. The CDR3 covers 16 residues. Trimming removed 2 bases from V and 4 bases from J; junction bases left unmatched: 10. In germline, CDR1 is SEHNR, CDR2 FQNEAQ (reference sequence). CDR3 region: CASSLSVLGREYEQYF. DNA for the CDR3: TGTGCCAGCAGCTTATCCGTCCTCGGGAGGGAGTACGAGCAGTACTTC.

J is TRBJ1-5 and V is TRBV4-3, with D possibly being TRBD1 (5 bases). Germline-derived CDR1 and CDR2 are LGHNA and YSLEER. The CDR3 is made up of 15 amino acids. V lost 2 bases to trimming and J lost 2 bases, with 10 bases between them. The CDR3 here is CASSQSTVRNQPQHF. The CDR3 DNA reads TGCGCCAGCAGCCAATCGACAGTCCGCAATCAGCCCCAGCATTTT.

The rearrangement joins TRBV6-1 to TRBJ2-3; 7 bases line up with TRBD1. The V segment lost 5 bases and the J segment 6 bases; nucleotides outside the gene matches: 5. There are 13 residues in the CDR3. In germline, CDR1 is MNHNS, CDR2 SASEGT. The CDR3 spells CASSTGQTDTQYF. DNA of the CDR3: TGTGCCAGCAGTACGGGACAGACCGATACGCAGTATTTT.

This chain links TRBV4-3 with TRBJ1-1; D call uncertain. V was trimmed by 0 bases and J by 1 base, leaving 9 bases between them. CDR3 length: 15 residues. Germline values: CDR1 LGHNA, CDR2 YSLEER. The CDR3 bases are TGCGCCAGCAGCCAAGATCGGTACGGGAACACTGAAGCTTTCTTT. Protein: CASSQDRYGNTEAFF.

The J gene is TRBJ2-7, the V gene TRBV5-4; 7 bases are shared with TRBD2. V trimming: 6 bases; J trimming: 0 bases; junction bases outside the gene matches: 3. Germline V gives CDR1 SGHNT, CDR2 YYREEE (reference sequence). This CDR3 has 13 residues. As DNA, the CDR3 is TGTGCCAGCAAACGGGAGGCCTCCTACGAGCAGTACTTC. Protein product: CASKREASYEQYF.

This chain uses TRBV5-1 with TRBJ2-2; 13 nucleotides agree with TRBD2. CDR3 length equals 15 residues. Germline trimming cut 4 bases from V and 5 bases from J; bases unmatched to any gene: 2. In germline, CDR1 is SGHRS, CDR2 YFSETQ. CDR3 nucleotides: TGCGCCAGCAGCCCACTAGCGGGAGGGACCGGGGAGCTGTTTTTT. This sequence encodes CASSPLAGGTGELFF.

The chain recombines TRBV7-2 with TRBJ2-7; 8 bases fit TRBD1. Losses at the gene ends were 5 bases for V and 3 bases for J; bases not matched to a gene: 3. Germline CDR1 is SGHTA and CDR2 is FQGNSA. This CDR3 is built from 13 residues. CDR3 DNA sequence: TGTGCCAGCAGCCCCGACAGGGGCTACGAGCAGTACTTC. Amino acids: CASSPDRGYEQYF.

This rearrangement joins TRBV6-1 to TRBJ1-2; D is ambiguous. The CDR3 has 14 residues. With 5 bases removed from V and 1 base from J, the gap between germline ends came to 11 bases. Germline loops: CDR1 MNHNS, CDR2 SASEGT. The CDR3 region is CASSLSTGNYGYTF. In nucleotides, the CDR3 is TGTGCCAGCAGTCTTTCGACTGGTAACTATGGCTACACCTTC.

The CDR3 sequence is CASSLFGGARNTGELFF. CDR3 nucleotides: TGTGCCAGCAGCTTGTTTGGTGGGGCAAGAAACACCGGGGAGCTGTTTTTT. The V call is TRBV5-4, the J call TRBJ2-2, with D possibly being TRBD1 (5 bases). This CDR3 spans 17 amino acids. CDR1 is SGHNT, CDR2 YYREEE, per germline (reference sequence). Trimming shortened V by 1 base and J by 2 bases, and 15 bases separated the two germline ends.

The V gene is TRBV9, the J gene TRBJ2-7; perhaps TRBD1 as D (5 bases). This CDR3 is 12 amino acids long. V lost 3 bases, J lost 6 bases, and 10 bases lay in between. Per the germline V gene, CDR1 is SGDLS and CDR2 is YYNGEE. CDR3 protein: CASSGTGPEQYF. Here the CDR3 DNA reads TGTGCCAGCAGCGGAACAGGACCCGAGCAGTACTTC. The full variable domain, with the rest looked up from reference TRBV9 and TRBJ2-7, is DSGVTQTPKHLITATGQRVTLRCSPRSGDLSVYWYQQSLDQGLQFLIQYYNGEERAKGNILERFSAQQFPDLHSELNLSSLELGDSALYFCASSGTGPEQYFGPGTRLTVT.